These 32 T cell receptor beta chains were all obtained from the same sample, sequenced in a study. Each CDR3 protein gets one entry after TCRdb re-called the 5' RACE reads with MiXCR. The sample has more than 45,000 distinct CDR3 sequences; 28% are singletons. Source material: tumor-infiltrating memory CD4+ T cells sorted from the breast tumor. Subset reported: memory CD4+ T cells, CD4+CD45RO+CD25-. The source is a female donor with breast cancer.

The V call is TRBV7-9, the J call TRBJ2-5, with D maybe TRBD1 (6 bases). Trimming left V 4 bases short and J 4 bases short, with 16 bases between. Per germline, CDR1 SEHNR and CDR2 FQNEAQ (reference sequence). The CDR3 covers 15 residues. CDR3 residues: CASSSKTGFRETQYF. CDR3 coding DNA: TGTGCCAGCAGCTCCAAAACAGGGTTTCGAGAGACCCAGTACTTC.

The chain links TRBV6-6 to TRBJ1-5, with no clear D. The length of the CDR3 is 13 residues. The V end lost 2 bases, the J end lost 1 base, and 3 bases lay between the germline ends. The germline V gene has CDR1 MNHNY and CDR2 SVGAGI (reference sequence). The DNA for the CDR3 is TGTGCCAGCAGTTACGACAGCAATCAGCCCCAGCATTTT. Protein product: CASSYDSNQPQHF.

Many counts were recorded for this clonotype. This chain joins TRBV12-3 or TRBV12-4 and TRBJ2-1; D ambiguous. Trimming took off 5 bases at V and 7 bases at J, with 9 bases between the two ends. The CDR3 spans 12 residues. The chain's CDR3 is CASSPRLNEQFF. The CDR3 DNA reads as TGTGCCAGCAGTCCCAGGCTGAATGAGCAGTTCTTC.

Note on this clonotype: Because it lacks the conserved phenylalanine or tryptophan at the end, this CDR3 is likely a read error. The chain joins TRBV28 to TRBJ2-7; D is unresolved. From germline, CDR1 is MDHEN and CDR2 SYDVKM. This CDR3 is 14 amino acids long. Trimming stripped 5 bases from V and 8 bases from J, with 19 bases between. The CDR3 nucleotides read TGTGCCAGCAGTCTACCGGGCCCGACGGTCAAGCAGTACTAC. Its protein product is CASSLPGPTVKQYY.

V gene TRBV12-3 or TRBV12-4 combines with J gene TRBJ2-5, with unresolved D. V was pared by 6 bases and J by 4 bases, with 12 bases between. The CDR3 is 13 amino acids. The CDR3 nucleotides are TGTGCCAGCAGCACGTATGTCCGAGAGACCCAGTACTTC. It encodes CASSTYVRETQYF.

This rearrangement joins TRBV11-2 to TRBJ2-7, with D perhaps given as TRBD1 or TRBD2 (5 bases each). Germline loops: CDR1 SGHAT, CDR2 FQNNGV. This CDR3 has 16 residues. The ends were cut back, 4 bases at V and 4 bases at J, with 20 bases in the middle. Here the CDR3 reads CASSSPTRGEIYEQYF. The CDR3 bases are TGTGCCAGCAGCTCGCCAACTAGGGGCGAGATTTACGAGCAGTACTTC. The variable domain in full, with the rest retrieved from reference TRBV11-2 and TRBJ2-7, is EAGVAQSPRYKIIEKRQSVAFWCNPISGHATLYWYQQILGQGPKLLIQFQNNGVVDDSQLPKDRFSAERLKGVDSTLKIQPAKLEDSAVYLCASSSPTRGEIYEQYFGPGTRLTVT.

The V call is TRBV6-5, the J call TRBJ2-1, with 11 nucleotides matching TRBD2. This CDR3 contains 16 residues. V gave up 3 bases and J gave up 8 bases; unmatched junction bases: 9. The germline V gene has CDR1 MNHEY and CDR2 SVGAGI. This CDR3 is CASSYFRLAGSYEQFF. CDR3 DNA: TGTGCCAGCAGTTATTTCCGACTAGCGGGATCATATGAGCAGTTCTTC.

The V and J genes are TRBV20-1 and TRBJ2-2; TRBD2 might be the D (6 bases). V was trimmed by 2 bases and J by 6 bases, leaving 10 bases between them. The CDR3 has 13 residues. Germline V gene data show CDR1 as DFQATT and CDR2 as SNEGSKA (reference sequence). The CDR3 region is CSARTAGSGELFF. The DNA of the CDR3 is TGCAGTGCTAGAACGGCGGGATCCGGGGAGCTGTTTTTT.

V usage is TRBV20-1 and J usage is TRBJ2-1; 10 bases agree with TRBD2. Germline values: CDR1 DFQATT, CDR2 SNEGSKA (reference sequence). The CDR3 loop spans 17 amino acids. J lost 8 bases, V lost 0 bases, and 13 bases had no gene match. The CDR3 is CSAREGRAGGLTDEQFF. In DNA form, the CDR3 reads TGCAGTGCTAGAGAAGGGAGAGCGGGAGGGCTTACAGATGAGCAGTTCTTC.

The sample holds many counts of this clonotype. The chain links TRBV6-5 to TRBJ2-1, with TRBD2 matching 9 bases. Germline CDR1 reads MNHEY; CDR2 reads SVGAGI. J was trimmed by 8 bases and V by 6 bases; bases with no gene match: 5. The CDR3 extends over 13 amino acids. CDR3 protein: CASRGLADYEQFF. CDR3 coding DNA: TGTGCCAGCAGGGGACTAGCCGACTATGAGCAGTTCTTC.

This clonotype was counted between two and nine times. The chain has TRBV7-2 and TRBJ2-3, with a weak D call TRBD1 (6 bases). The germline V and J ends were trimmed by 5 bases and 2 bases, with 14 bases remaining between them. Germline V gene sequence: CDR1 SGHTA, CDR2 FQGNSA. The CDR3 sequence is 15 residues long. This CDR3 is CASSPMGAFTDTQYF. DNA for the CDR3: TGTGCCAGCAGCCCTATGGGGGCGTTCACAGATACGCAGTATTTT. Full variable domain (outside the CDR3, taken from reference TRBV7-2 and TRBJ2-3): GAGVSQSPSNKVTEKGKDVELRCDPISGHTALYWYRQSLGQGLEFLIYFQGNSAPDKSGLPSDRFSAERTGGSVSTLTIQRTQQEDSAVYLCASSPMGAFTDTQYFGPGTRLTVL.

This clonotype was detected only a few times. The chain uses TRBV20-1 and TRBJ2-3; 9 bases are shared with TRBD1. The germline CDR1 and CDR2 sequences are DFQATT and SNEGSKA (reference sequence). The CDR3 consists of 13 residues. V shed 5 bases, J shed 5 bases, and the junction held 5 bases outside the gene matches. The CDR3: CSASGTGIDTQYF. CDR3 DNA: TGCAGTGCTTCCGGGACAGGGATAGATACGCAGTATTTT.

The V call is TRBV5-1, the J call TRBJ2-3, with D hard to call. From germline, CDR1 is SGHRS and CDR2 YFSETQ. V lost 7 bases to trimming and J lost 0 bases, with 9 bases between them. CDR3 length: 13 amino acids. CDR3 bases: TGCGCCAGCGGTCTCACTAGCACAGATACGCAGTATTTT. It specifies CASGLTSTDTQYF. The variable domain in full, completed from reference TRBV5-1 and TRBJ2-3, reads KAGVTQTPRYLIKTRGQQVTLSCSPISGHRSVSWYQQTPGQGLQFLFEYFSETQRNKGNFPGRFSGRQFSNSRSEMNVSTLELGDSALYLCASGLTSTDTQYFGPGTRLTVL.

This clonotype occurred a few times. J is TRBJ2-2 and V is TRBV7-8; D gene unclear. V was trimmed by 5 bases and J by 8 bases, leaving 9 bases between them. Looked up from germline, CDR1 is SGHVS and CDR2 is FQNEAQ. The CDR3 runs 12 residues. CDR3 sequence (DNA): TGTGCCAGCAGCCCCGTTGGGGGGGAGCTGTTTTTT. This encodes CASSPVGGELFF.

There are a few counts of this clonotype. The chain is built from TRBV6-5 and TRBJ1-4; D gene ambiguous. This CDR3 comprises 14 residues. Germline loops: CDR1 MNHEY, CDR2 SVGAGI. Deletions cut 6 bases from V and 3 bases from J, with 11 bases between. The chain's CDR3 is CASSKGPANEKLFF. In DNA form, the CDR3 reads TGTGCCAGCAGCAAGGGTCCTGCTAATGAAAAACTGTTTTTT.

This clonotype was detected many times. This chain joins TRBV6-5 and TRBJ2-7; 8 bases are a match to TRBD2. Per germline, CDR1 MNHEY and CDR2 SVGAGI. The V segment lost 6 bases and the J segment 4 bases; nucleotides outside the gene matches: 11. The CDR3 totals 15 residues. The CDR3 DNA sequence: TGTGCCAGCAGCCTTCGAGGTAGCGGGGAGTACGAGCAGTACTTC. It specifies CASSLRGSGEYEQYF.

As to this clonotype: Mismatch with germline at one junction end may stem from a read error. The chain links TRBV7-3 to TRBJ2-3; D unresolved. Germline CDR1 reads SGHTA; CDR2 reads FQGTGA. CDR3 length: 13 amino acids. CDR3: CASSVTSWDTQYF. CDR3 nucleotides: TGTGCCAGCAGCGTAACCTCCTGGGATACGCAGTATTTT. Full variable domain (rest looked up from reference TRBV7-3 and TRBJ2-3): GAGVSQTPSNKVTEKGKYVELRCDPISGHTALYWYRQSLGQGPEFLIYFQGTGAADDSGLPNDRFFAVRPEGSVSTLKIQRTERGDSAVYLCASSVTSWDTQYFGPGTRLTVL.

This chain uses TRBV5-1 with TRBJ2-1; tentatively, D is TRBD2 (5 bases). Germline V gene sequence: CDR1 SGHRS, CDR2 YFSETQ. The CDR3 is 14 residues long. Deletions cut 0 bases from V and 4 bases from J, with 8 bases between. For the CDR3, the DNA is TGCGCCAGCAGCTTGGGTTCGGGATACAATGAGCAGTTCTTC. This encodes CASSLGSGYNEQFF.

The V gene is TRBV28, the J gene TRBJ1-5; D might be TRBD1 (5 bases). The CDR3 is made up of 14 amino acids. The V end lost 5 bases, the J end lost 7 bases, and 15 bases lay between the germline ends. The germline V gene has CDR1 MDHEN and CDR2 SYDVKM. CDR3: CASSVTSGFQPQHF. The CDR3 coding sequence is TGTGCCAGCAGTGTAACGTCAGGGTTCCAGCCCCAGCATTTT.

The chain couples TRBV15 to TRBJ2-3, with D possibly being TRBD1 (6 bases). The germline gives CDR1 LNHNV, CDR2 YYDKDF (reference sequence). CDR3 length: 14 amino acids. The V and J ends lost 5 bases and 2 bases respectively, with 11 bases between them. The CDR3 bases are TGTGCCACCAGCCGAGGACAGACCACAGATACGCAGTATTTT. Its protein product is CATSRGQTTDTQYF.

The chain couples TRBV4-1 to TRBJ1-5; 8 bases are a match to TRBD1. Germline V gives CDR1 MGHRA, CDR2 YSYEKL. V dropped 1 base and J dropped 2; count of bases not matched to a gene: 7. CDR3 length equals 17 residues. CDR3 sequence reads: CASSQARKGQGNQPQHF. CDR3 sequence (DNA): TGCGCCAGCAGCCAAGCCAGAAAGGGACAGGGCAATCAGCCCCAGCATTTT.

This clonotype was detected a few times. The V and J genes are TRBV28 and TRBJ1-1, with 8 bases matching TRBD1. In germline, CDR1 is MDHEN, CDR2 SYDVKM. The V gene end was trimmed by 6 bases and the J gene end by 11 bases; junction bases not matched to a gene: 14. The CDR3 runs 14 residues. The CDR3 is CASSHPGTGRRAFF. CDR3 nucleotide sequence: TGTGCCAGCAGCCACCCTGGGACAGGCCGGAGGGCTTTCTTT.

V and J are TRBV5-1 and TRBJ2-7; 9 bases line up with TRBD1. CDR1 is SGHRS, CDR2 YFSETQ, per germline. This CDR3 is built from 14 residues. With V trimmed by 4 bases and J by 6 bases, 8 bases remained unmatched. Written as DNA, the CDR3 is TGCGCCAGCAGCGACCCACAGGGGGCCGGCGAGCAGTACTTC. Translating gives CASSDPQGAGEQYF.

In its sample, this clonotype was seen a few times. The chain uses TRBV7-2 and TRBJ2-1; tentative D call: TRBD1 (6 bases). V lost 1 base, J lost 7 bases, and 14 bases lay in between. The germline gives CDR1 SGHTA, CDR2 FQGNSA. This CDR3 region has 15 residues. The CDR3 sequence is CASSLVVRGWNEQFF. CDR3 coding DNA: TGTGCCAGCAGCTTAGTAGTCAGGGGTTGGAATGAGCAGTTCTTC.

The CDR3 DNA sequence: TGTGCCAGCAGCTCCTTCCGAGGGGTAAACACCGGGGAGCTGTTTTTT. It translates to CASSSFRGVNTGELFF. The chain links TRBV7-2 to TRBJ2-2; D tentatively reads TRBD1 or TRBD2 (5 bases each). Between the trimmed V and J ends, which lost 4 bases and 2 bases, there was a span of 14 bases. The germline gives CDR1 SGHTA, CDR2 FQGNSA. CDR3 size: 16 residues.

The chain recombines TRBV5-1 with TRBJ1-1; the D gene is possibly TRBD1 (5 bases). Germline CDR1 is SGHRS and CDR2 is YFSETQ. Trimming stripped 4 bases from V and 7 bases from J, with 17 bases between. This CDR3 is 14 amino acids long. CDR3 sequence (DNA): TGCGCCAGCAGCCTTGAGGGACCTTACGTTGAAGCTTTCTTT. It encodes CASSLEGPYVEAFF.

V and J are TRBV2 and TRBJ2-1, with 8 nucleotides matching TRBD2. Germline loops: CDR1 SNHLY, CDR2 FYNNEI. The CDR3 runs to 12 residues. V shed 4 bases, J shed 10 bases, and the junction held 3 bases outside the gene matches. The CDR3 loop reads CASSAGGREQFF. CDR3 DNA: TGTGCCAGCAGTGCGGGGGGGCGAGAGCAGTTCTTC.

Notes on this clonotype: The junction and the germline gene differ at one end; a read error may be behind it. The gene calls are TRBV27 and TRBJ1-2; D call uncertain. The germline V gene has CDR1 MNHEY and CDR2 SMNVEV (reference sequence). The CDR3 runs 14 residues. The CDR3 protein is CASSPQRANYCYTF. CDR3 DNA sequence: TGTGCCAGCAGTCCCCAGCGGGCTAACTATTGCTACACCTTC.

This chain links TRBV11-3 with TRBJ1-1; perhaps TRBD1 as D (6 bases). The CDR3 has 16 residues. Trimming removed 5 bases from V and 1 base from J, with 17 bases in between. From germline, CDR1 is SGHNT and CDR2 YENEEA. The CDR3, as DNA: TGTGCCAGCAGCCCACGCCACGGACAGCAGAACACTGAAGCTTTCTTT. Protein product: CASSPRHGQQNTEAFF. The variable domain in full, completed from reference TRBV11-3 and TRBJ1-1, reads EAGVVQSPRYKIIEKKQPVAFWCNPISGHNTLYWYLQNLGQGPELLIRYENEEAVDDSQLPKDRFSAERLKGVDSTLKIQPAELGDSAVYLCASSPRHGQQNTEAFFGQGTRLTVV.

Concerning this clonotype itself: The junction departs from the called germline gene at one end, perhaps through a read error. V is TRBV6-5 and J is TRBJ2-2; weak D call: TRBD2 (5 bases). This CDR3 is built from 13 residues. Per the germline V gene, CDR1 is MNHEY and CDR2 is SVGAGI. The DNA for the CDR3 is TGTGCCAGCAGTTACGGAGACACCGGGGTGCTGTTTTTT. Protein sequence: CASSYGDTGVLFF.

Notes on this clonotype: This CDR3 is missing its conserved last phenylalanine or tryptophan, likely due to a read error. The DNA is omitted, as the CDR3 cannot be located on it reliably, and the CDR3 follows TCRdb's listing. The chain links TRBV4-2 to TRBJ1-1. Germline lookup yields CDR1 LGHNA and CDR2 YNFKEQ. The CDR3 has 9 residues if both end residues are counted. CDR3 sequence reads: CASSPSWRS.

This clonotype has just a few counts. The J gene is TRBJ2-2, the V gene TRBV20-1; the D is unclear. This CDR3 comprises 13 residues. The germline V and J ends were trimmed by 1 base and 6 bases, with 9 bases remaining between them. CDR1 is DFQATT, CDR2 SNEGSKA, per germline (reference sequence). CDR3 residues: CSARGSKPGELFF. The CDR3, as DNA: TGCAGTGCTAGAGGGAGCAAGCCCGGGGAGCTGTTTTTT.